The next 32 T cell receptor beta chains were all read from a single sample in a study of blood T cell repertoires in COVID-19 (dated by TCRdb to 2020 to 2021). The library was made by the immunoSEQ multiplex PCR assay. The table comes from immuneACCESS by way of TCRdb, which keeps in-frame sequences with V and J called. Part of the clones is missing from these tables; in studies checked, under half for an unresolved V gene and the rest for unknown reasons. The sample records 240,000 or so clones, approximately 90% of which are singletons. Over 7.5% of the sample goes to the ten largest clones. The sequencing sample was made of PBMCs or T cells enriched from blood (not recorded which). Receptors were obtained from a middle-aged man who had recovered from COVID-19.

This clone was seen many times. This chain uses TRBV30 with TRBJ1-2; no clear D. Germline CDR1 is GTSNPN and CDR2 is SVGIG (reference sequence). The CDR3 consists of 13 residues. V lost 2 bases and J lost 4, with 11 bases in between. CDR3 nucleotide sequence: TGTGCCTGGAGTCGGGAACGGGGCTATGGCTACACCTTC. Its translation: CAWSRERGYGYTF.

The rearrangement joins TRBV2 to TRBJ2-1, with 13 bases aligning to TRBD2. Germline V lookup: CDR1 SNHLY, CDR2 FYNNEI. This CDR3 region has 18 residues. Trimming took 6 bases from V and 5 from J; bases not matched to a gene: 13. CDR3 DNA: TGTGCCAGCAGGTTCGGGACTAGCGGGAAATTACTACACAATGAGCAGTTCTTC. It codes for CASRFGTSGKLLHNEQFF.

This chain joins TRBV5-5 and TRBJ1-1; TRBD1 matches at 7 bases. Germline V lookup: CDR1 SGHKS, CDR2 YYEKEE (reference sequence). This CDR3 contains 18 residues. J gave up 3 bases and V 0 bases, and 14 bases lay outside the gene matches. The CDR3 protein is CASSLGETGRARDTEAFF. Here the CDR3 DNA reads TGTGCCAGCAGCTTGGGGGAGACAGGGCGGGCTAGAGACACTGAAGCTTTCTTT.

The CDR3 reads CASSDVGRGNQPQHF. DNA for the CDR3: TGTGCCAGCAGTGATGTGGGGCGCGGCAATCAGCCCCAGCATTTT. The chain links TRBV2 to TRBJ1-5; D is perhaps TRBD1 (5 bases). The CDR3 is 15 amino acids. V lost 3 bases and J 2 bases, leaving 11 bases between the germline ends. Germline V gene sequence: CDR1 SNHLY, CDR2 FYNNEI.

The CDR3 reads CASSYKDRPGLAGVRAYNEQFF. The CDR3 DNA reads TGTGCCAGCAGCTACAAAGACCGACCGGGACTAGCGGGAGTGAGGGCCTACAATGAGCAGTTCTTC. The V gene is TRBV13, the J gene TRBJ2-1, with TRBD2 matching over 14 bases. The length of the CDR3 is 22 residues. Germline CDR1 and CDR2: PRHDT and FYEKMQ (reference sequence). Trimming cost V 4 bases and J 2 bases; bases outside gene matches: 19.

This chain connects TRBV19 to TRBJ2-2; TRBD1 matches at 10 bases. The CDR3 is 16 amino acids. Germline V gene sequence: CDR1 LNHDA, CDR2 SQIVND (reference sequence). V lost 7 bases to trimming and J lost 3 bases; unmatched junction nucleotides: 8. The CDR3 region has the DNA TGTGCCAGTAACCGTCGACAGGGGGCTTACACCGGGGAGCTGTTTTTT. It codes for CASNRRQGAYTGELFF.

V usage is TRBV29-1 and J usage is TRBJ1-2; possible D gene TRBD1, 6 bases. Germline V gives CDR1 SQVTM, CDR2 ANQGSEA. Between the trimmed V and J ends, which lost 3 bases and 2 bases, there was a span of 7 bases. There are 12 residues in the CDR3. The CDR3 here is CSVDGQNYGYTF. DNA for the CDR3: TGCAGCGTTGACGGACAGAACTATGGCTACACCTTC. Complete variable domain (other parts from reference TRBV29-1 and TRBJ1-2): SAVISQKPSRDICQRGTSLTIQCQVDSQVTMMFWYRQQPGQSLTLIATANQGSEATYESGFVIDKFPISRPNLTFSTLTVSNMSPEDSSIYLCSVDGQNYGYTFGSGTRLTVV.

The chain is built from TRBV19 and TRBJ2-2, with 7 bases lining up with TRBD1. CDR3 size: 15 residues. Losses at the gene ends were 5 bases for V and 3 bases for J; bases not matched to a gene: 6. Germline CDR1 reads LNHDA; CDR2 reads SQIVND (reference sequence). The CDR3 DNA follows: TGTGCCAGTAGTTCCCCGGGACAGTACACCGGGGAGCTGTTTTTT. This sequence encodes CASSSPGQYTGELFF.

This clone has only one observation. The CDR3 reads CASSHQWEGSHQPQHF. As DNA, the CDR3 is TGCGCCAGCAGCCACCAGTGGGAGGGGTCTCATCAGCCCCAGCATTTT. The chain couples TRBV4-3 to TRBJ1-5; tentatively, D is TRBD1 (5 bases). Per germline, CDR1 LGHNA and CDR2 YSLEER. Deletions cut 3 bases from V and 5 bases from J, with 17 bases between. This CDR3 is 16 amino acids long.

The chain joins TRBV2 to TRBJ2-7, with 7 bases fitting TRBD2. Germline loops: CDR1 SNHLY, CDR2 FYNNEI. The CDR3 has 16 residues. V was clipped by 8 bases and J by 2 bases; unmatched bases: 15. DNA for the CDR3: TGTGCCAGCCTTACCCCTTGGGGGAGGGTCCCCTACGAGCAGTACTTC. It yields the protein CASLTPWGRVPYEQYF.

CDR3 amino acids: CASSQKTGWNTEAFF. CDR3 DNA sequence: TGTGCCAGCAGCCAAAAGACAGGGTGGAACACTGAAGCTTTCTTT. The chain recombines TRBV14 with TRBJ1-1, with 7 bases identical to TRBD1. CDR1 is SGHDN and CDR2 is FVKESK in the germline V gene. V lost 2 bases, J lost 1 base, and 4 bases stayed unmatched. CDR3 length: 15 residues.

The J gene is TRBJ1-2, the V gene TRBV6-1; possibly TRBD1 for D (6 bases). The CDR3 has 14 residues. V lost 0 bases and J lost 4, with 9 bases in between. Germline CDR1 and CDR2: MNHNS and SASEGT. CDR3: CASSEAGQVYGYTF. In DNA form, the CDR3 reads TGTGCCAGCAGTGAAGCGGGACAAGTCTATGGCTACACCTTC.

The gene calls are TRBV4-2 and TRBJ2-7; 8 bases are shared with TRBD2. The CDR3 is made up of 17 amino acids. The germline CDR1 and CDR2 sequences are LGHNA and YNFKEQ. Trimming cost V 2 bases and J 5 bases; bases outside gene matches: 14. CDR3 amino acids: CASSQRLLAGGMDEQYF. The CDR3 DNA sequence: TGTGCCAGCAGCCAACGGCTGCTAGCGGGCGGCATGGACGAGCAGTACTTC.

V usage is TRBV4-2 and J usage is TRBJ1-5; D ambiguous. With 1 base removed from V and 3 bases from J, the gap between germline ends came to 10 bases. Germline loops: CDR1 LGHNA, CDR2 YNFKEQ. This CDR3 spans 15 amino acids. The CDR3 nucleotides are TGTGCCAGCAGCCAAGGGAGGCAGAACAATCAGCCCCAGCATTTT. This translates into CASSQGRQNNQPQHF.

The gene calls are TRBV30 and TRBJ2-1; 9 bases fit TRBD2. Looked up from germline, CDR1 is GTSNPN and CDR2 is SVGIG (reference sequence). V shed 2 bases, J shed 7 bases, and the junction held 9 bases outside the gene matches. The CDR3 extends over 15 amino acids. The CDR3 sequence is CAWSLLAGVANEQFF. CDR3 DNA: TGTGCCTGGAGTTTATTAGCGGGGGTCGCGAATGAGCAGTTCTTC.

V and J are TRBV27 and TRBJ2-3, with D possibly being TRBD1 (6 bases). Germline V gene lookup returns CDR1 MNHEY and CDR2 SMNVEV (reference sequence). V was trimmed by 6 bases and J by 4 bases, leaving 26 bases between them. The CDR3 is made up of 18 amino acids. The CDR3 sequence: CASSTSGLWGQGPDTQYF. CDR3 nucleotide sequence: TGTGCCAGCAGCACATCAGGTCTGTGGGGGCAGGGCCCAGATACGCAGTATTTT.

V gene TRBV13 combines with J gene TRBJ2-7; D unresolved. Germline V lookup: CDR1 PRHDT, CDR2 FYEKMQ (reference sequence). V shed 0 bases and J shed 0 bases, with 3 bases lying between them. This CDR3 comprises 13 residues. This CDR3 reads CASSLGSSYEQYF. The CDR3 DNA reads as TGTGCCAGCAGCTTAGGGAGCTCCTACGAGCAGTACTTC.

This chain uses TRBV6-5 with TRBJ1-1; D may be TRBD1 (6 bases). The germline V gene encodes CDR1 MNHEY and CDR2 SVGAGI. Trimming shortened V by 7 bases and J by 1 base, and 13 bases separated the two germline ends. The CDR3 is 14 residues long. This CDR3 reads CASIAVRGNTEAFF. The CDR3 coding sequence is TGTGCCAGCATCGCGGTCAGGGGGAACACTGAAGCTTTCTTT.

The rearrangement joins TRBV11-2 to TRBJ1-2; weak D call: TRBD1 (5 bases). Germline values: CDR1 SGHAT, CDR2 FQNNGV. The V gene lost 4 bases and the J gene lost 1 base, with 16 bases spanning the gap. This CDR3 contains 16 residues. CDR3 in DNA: TGTGCCAGCAGCTCCCCCTCGACAGTCGGTAACTATGGCTACACCTTC. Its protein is CASSSPSTVGNYGYTF.

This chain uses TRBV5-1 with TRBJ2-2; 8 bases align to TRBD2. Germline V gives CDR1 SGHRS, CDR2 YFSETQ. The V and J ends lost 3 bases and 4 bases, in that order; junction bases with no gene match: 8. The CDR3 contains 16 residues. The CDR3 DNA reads TGCGCCAGCAGCTCCTCAGCGGGAGAGGGCACCGGGGAGCTGTTTTTT. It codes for CASSSSAGEGTGELFF.

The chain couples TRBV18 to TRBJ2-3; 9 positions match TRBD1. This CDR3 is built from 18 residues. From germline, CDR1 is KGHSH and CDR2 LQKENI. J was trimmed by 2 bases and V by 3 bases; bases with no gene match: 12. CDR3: CASSPSGNRDRVTDTQYF. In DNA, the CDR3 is TGTGCCAGCTCACCCAGTGGAAACCGGGACAGGGTCACAGATACGCAGTATTTT.

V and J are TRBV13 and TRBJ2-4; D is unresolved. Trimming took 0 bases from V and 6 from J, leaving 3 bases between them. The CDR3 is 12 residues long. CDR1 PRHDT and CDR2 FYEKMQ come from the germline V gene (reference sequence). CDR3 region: CASSLGLNIQYF. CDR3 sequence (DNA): TGTGCCAGCAGCTTAGGCCTAAACATTCAGTACTTC.

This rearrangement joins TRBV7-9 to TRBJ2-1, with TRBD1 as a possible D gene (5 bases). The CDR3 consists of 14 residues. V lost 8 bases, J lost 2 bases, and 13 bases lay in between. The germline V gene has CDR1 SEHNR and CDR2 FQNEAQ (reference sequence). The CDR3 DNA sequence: TGTGCCAGCTCTTCGACAGAAACCTACAATGAGCAGTTCTTC. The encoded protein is CASSSTETYNEQFF.

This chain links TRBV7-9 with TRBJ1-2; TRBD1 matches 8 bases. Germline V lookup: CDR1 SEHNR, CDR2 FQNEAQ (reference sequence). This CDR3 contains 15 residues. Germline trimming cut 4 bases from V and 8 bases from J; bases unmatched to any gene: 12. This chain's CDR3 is CASSWDRPRGGGYTF. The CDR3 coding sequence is TGTGCCAGCAGCTGGGACAGGCCTAGGGGTGGGGGCTACACCTTC. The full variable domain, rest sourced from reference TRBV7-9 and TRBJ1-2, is DTGVSQNPRHKITKRGQNVTFRCDPISEHNRLYWYRQTLGQGPEFLTYFQNEAQLEKSRLLSDRFSAERPKGSFSTLEIQRTEQGDSAMYLCASSWDRPRGGGYTFGSGTRLTVV.

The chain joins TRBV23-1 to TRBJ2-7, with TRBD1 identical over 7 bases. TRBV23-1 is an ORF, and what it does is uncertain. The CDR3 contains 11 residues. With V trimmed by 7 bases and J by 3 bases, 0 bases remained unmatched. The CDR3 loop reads CASTGGYEQYF. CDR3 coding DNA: TGCGCCAGCACAGGGGGCTACGAGCAGTACTTC.

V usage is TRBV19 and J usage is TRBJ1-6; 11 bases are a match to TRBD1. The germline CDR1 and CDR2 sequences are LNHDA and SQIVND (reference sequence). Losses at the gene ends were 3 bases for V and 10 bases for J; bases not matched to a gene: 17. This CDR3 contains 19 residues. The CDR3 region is CASSIPPGQGARMKSPLHF. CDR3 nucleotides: TGTGCCAGTAGTATCCCGCCTGGACAGGGGGCGCGTATGAAATCACCCCTCCACTTT.

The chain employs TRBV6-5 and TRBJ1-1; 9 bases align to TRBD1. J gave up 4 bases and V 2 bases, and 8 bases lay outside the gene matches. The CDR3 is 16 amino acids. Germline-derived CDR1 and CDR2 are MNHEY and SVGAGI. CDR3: CASSYGTGRSSTEAFF. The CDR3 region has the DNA TGTGCCAGCAGTTACGGGACAGGGCGGAGTAGCACTGAAGCTTTCTTT.

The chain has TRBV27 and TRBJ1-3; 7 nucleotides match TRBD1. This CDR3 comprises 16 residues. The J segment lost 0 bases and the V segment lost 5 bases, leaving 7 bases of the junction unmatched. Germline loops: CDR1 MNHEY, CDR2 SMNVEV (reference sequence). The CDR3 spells CASSPTGQYSGNTIYF. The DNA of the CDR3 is TGTGCCAGCAGTCCCACGGGACAGTACTCTGGAAACACCATATATTTT.

As DNA, the CDR3 is TGTGCCAGCAGCGCCGAGGACAGGGGAGACACTGAAGCTTTCTTT. Amino acids: CASSAEDRGDTEAFF. This chain connects TRBV9 to TRBJ1-1; 9 bases match TRBD1. The CDR3 consists of 15 residues. Trimming at V came to 3 bases and at J to 3 bases, leaving 6 bases not matched to a gene. The germline CDR1 and CDR2 sequences are SGDLS and YYNGEE.

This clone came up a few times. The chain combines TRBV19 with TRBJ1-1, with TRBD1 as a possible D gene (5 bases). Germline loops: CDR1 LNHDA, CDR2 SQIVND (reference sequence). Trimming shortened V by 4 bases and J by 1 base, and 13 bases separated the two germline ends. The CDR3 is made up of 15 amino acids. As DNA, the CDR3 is TGTGCCAGTAGTAGGCCCCCGCAGGGGAACACTGAAGCTTTCTTT. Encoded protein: CASSRPPQGNTEAFF.

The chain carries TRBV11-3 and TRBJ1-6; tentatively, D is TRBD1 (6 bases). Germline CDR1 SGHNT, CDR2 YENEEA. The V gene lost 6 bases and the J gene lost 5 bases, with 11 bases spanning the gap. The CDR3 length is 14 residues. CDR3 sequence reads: CASRKGGDNSPLHF. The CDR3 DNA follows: TGTGCCAGCAGGAAAGGGGGGGATAATTCACCCCTCCACTTT. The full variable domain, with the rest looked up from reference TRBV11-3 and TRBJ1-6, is EAGVVQSPRYKIIEKKQPVAFWCNPISGHNTLYWYLQNLGQGPELLIRYENEEAVDDSQLPKDRFSAERLKGVDSTLKIQPAELGDSAVYLCASRKGGDNSPLHFGNGTRLTVT.

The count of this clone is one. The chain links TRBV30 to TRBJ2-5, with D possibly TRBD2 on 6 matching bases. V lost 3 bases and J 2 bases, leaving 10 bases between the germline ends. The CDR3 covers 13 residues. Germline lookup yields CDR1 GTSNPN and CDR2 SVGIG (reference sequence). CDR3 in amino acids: CAWSGGIQETQYF. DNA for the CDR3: TGTGCCTGGAGCGGGGGAATTCAAGAGACCCAGTACTTC.